One and the same sample provided the 7 T cell receptor beta chains below, sequenced in a study of T cell repertoires in cytomegalovirus infection. TCRdb processed the reads anew with MiXCR; each CDR3 protein has one entry. The sample lists approximately 1,000,000 distinct CDR3 sequences, approximately 31% occurring once. Their recognized antigens are unknown. Sequencing was performed on cultured CD8+ T cells from PBMCs, taken from culture after CMV antigen stimulation. Receptor source: a human donor in good health (CMV status not recorded). Some clones in this sample may be carry-over from other donors' samples.

This clonotype was observed once. This sequence joins TRBV15 and TRBJ2-3; possible D gene TRBD1, 5 bases. Germline V CDR1 and CDR2: LNHNV, YYDKDF (reference sequence). This CDR3 has 17 amino acids. V lost 3 bases and J lost 0, with 16 bases in between. CDR3 in amino acids: CATSSSDTFFSTDTQYF. Written as DNA, the CDR3 is TGTGCCACCAGCAGTTCGGACACGTTCTTTAGCACAGATACGCAGTATTTT.

The rearrangement links TRBV27 to TRBJ1-6; the D gene is possibly TRBD1 (6 bases). The length of the CDR3 is 15 residues. Germline V gives CDR1 MNHEY, CDR2 SMNVEV (reference sequence). The V and J ends lost 5 bases and 4 bases respectively, with 12 bases between them. The CDR3 DNA sequence: TGTGCCAGCAGTCGGGGGGGCAGATATAATTCACCCCTCCACTTT. Its protein is CASSRGGRYNSPLHF.

The V and J genes are TRBV27 and TRBJ2-1; 8 bases are shared with TRBD2. Looked up from germline, CDR1 is MNHEY and CDR2 is SMNVEV (reference sequence). CDR3 length: 18 amino acids. The junction had 11 bases not matched to a gene; V was cut back by 4 bases and J by 0 bases. CDR3 bases: TGTGCCAGCAGTTCTCCTCAAAAGCGGGGGAGCTCCTACAATGAGCAGTTCTTC. This encodes CASSSPQKRGSSYNEQFF.

This clonotype was recorded only once. The chain has TRBV5-1 and TRBJ2-1; 9 nucleotides match TRBD1. V trimming: 5 bases; J trimming: 8 bases; junction bases outside the gene matches: 14. Germline lookup yields CDR1 SGHRS and CDR2 YFSETQ. There are 16 residues in the CDR3. The CDR3 is CASRHNGGQGSDEQFF. The CDR3 nucleotides read TGCGCCAGCAGACACAATGGGGGACAGGGCAGTGATGAGCAGTTCTTC. Combining the CDR3 with reference TRBV5-1 and TRBJ2-1 gives the whole variable domain KAGVTQTPRYLIKTRGQQVTLSCSPISGHRSVSWYQQTPGQGLQFLFEYFSETQRNKGNFPGRFSGRQFSNSRSEMNVSTLELGDSALYLCASRHNGGQGSDEQFFGPGTRLTVL.

J is TRBJ2-3 and V is TRBV27; TRBD2 might be the D (5 bases). The CDR3 sequence is 16 residues long. CDR1 and CDR2 from the germline V gene are MNHEY and SMNVEV (reference sequence). Between the trimmed V and J ends, which lost 0 bases and 6 bases, there was a span of 16 bases. Here the CDR3 reads CASSLSFGLRVDTQYF. In DNA, the CDR3 is TGTGCCAGCAGTTTATCGTTCGGGCTGAGGGTGGATACGCAGTATTTT.

J is TRBJ1-5 and V is TRBV5-6; D call uncertain. Germline V gene data show CDR1 as SGHDT and CDR2 as YYEEEE. This CDR3 comprises 17 residues. The V end lost 0 bases, the J end lost 3 bases, and 16 bases lay between the germline ends. The CDR3, as DNA: TGTGCCAGCAGCTTGGGTCTGGGCCCAGGCTCCAATCAGCCCCAGCATTTT. It translates to CASSLGLGPGSNQPQHF.

The CDR3 sequence is CSASEQQAYGYTF. The DNA of the CDR3 is TGCAGTGCTAGTGAACAGCAAGCTTATGGCTACACCTTC. The V call is TRBV20-1, the J call TRBJ1-2; D uncertain. This CDR3 comprises 13 residues. V dropped 3 bases and J dropped 5 bases, with 13 bases sitting between them. Per the germline V gene, CDR1 is DFQATT and CDR2 is SNEGSKA (reference sequence).